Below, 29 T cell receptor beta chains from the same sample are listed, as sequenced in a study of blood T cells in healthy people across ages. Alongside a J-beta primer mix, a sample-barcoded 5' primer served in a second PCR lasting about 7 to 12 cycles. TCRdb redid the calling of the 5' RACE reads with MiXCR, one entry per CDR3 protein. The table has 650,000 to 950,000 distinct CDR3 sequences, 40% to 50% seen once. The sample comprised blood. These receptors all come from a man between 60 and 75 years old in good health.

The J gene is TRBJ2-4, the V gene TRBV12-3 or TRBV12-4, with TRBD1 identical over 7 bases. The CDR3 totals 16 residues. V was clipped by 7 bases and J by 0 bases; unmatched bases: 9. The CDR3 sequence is CASTKGQARAKNIQYF. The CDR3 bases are TGTGCCAGCACCAAAGGACAGGCAAGAGCCAAAAACATTCAGTACTTC.

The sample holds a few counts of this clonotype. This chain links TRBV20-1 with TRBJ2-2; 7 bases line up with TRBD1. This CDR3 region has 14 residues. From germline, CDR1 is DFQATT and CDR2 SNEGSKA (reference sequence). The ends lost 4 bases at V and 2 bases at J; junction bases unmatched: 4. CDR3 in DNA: TGCAGTGCTAAGGGACAGCGAAACACCGGGGAGCTGTTTTTT. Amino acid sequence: CSAKGQRNTGELFF.

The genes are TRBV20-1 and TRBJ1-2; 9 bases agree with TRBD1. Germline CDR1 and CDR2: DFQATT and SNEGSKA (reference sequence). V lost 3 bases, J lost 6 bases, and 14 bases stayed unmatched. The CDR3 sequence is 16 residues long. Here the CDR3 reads CSASIRQDRGIDGYTF. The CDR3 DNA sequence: TGCAGTGCTAGCATCAGGCAGGACAGGGGAATCGATGGCTACACCTTC.

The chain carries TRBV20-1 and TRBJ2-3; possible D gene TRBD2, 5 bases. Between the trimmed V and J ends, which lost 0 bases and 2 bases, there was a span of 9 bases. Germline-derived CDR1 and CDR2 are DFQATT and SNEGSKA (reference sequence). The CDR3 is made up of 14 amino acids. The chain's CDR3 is CSAREARVTDTQYF. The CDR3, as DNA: TGCAGTGCTAGAGAGGCGAGGGTCACAGATACGCAGTATTTT.

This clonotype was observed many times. The DNA for the CDR3 is TGTGCCATCAGTGAGTCTGTCGGGACAGATACGCAGTATTTT. Its translation is CAISESVGTDTQYF. The genes are TRBV10-3 and TRBJ2-3; no firm D call. Germline V gene lookup returns CDR1 ENHRY and CDR2 SYGVKD. V lost 0 bases, J lost 3 bases, and 7 bases lay in between. The CDR3 loop spans 14 amino acids.

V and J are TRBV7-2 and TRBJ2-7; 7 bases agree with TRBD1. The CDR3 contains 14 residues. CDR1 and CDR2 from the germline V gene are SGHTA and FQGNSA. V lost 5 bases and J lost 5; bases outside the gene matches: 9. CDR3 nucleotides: TGTGCCAGCAGCGTTCCCGGGACAGCAAACGAGCAGTACTTC. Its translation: CASSVPGTANEQYF.

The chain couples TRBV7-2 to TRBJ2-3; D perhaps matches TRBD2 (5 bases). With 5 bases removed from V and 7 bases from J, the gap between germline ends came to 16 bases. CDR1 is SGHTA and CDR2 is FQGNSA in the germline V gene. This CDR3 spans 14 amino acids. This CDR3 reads CASSPTSSGNTQYF. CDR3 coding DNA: TGTGCCAGCAGCCCAACTAGTTCGGGCAATACGCAGTATTTT.

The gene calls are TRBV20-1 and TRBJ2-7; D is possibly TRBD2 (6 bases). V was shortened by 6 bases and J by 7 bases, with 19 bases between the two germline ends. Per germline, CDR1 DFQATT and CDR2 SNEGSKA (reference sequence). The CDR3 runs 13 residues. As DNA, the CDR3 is TGCAGTGCCCCGCCCTCGGGAGCTGTGGAGCAGTACTTC. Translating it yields CSAPPSGAVEQYF.

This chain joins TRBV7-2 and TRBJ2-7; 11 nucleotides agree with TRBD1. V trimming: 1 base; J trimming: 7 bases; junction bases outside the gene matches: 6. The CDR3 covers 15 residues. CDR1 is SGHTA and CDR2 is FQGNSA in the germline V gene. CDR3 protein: CASSLGRDRGNEQYF. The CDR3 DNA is TGTGCCAGCAGCTTAGGGAGGGACAGGGGGAATGAGCAGTACTTC.

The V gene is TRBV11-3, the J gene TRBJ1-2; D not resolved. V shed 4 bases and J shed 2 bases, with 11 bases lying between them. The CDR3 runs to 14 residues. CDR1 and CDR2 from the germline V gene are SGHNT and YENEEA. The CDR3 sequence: CASSSHGLNYGYTF. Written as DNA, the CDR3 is TGTGCCAGCAGCTCACACGGACTAAACTATGGCTACACCTTC.

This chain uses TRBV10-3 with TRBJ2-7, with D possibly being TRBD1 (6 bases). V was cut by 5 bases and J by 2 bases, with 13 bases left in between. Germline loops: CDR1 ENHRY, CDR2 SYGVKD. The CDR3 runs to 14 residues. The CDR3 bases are TGTGCCATCAGTACAGCGACAGGTGCCTACGAGCAGTACTTC. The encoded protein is CAISTATGAYEQYF.

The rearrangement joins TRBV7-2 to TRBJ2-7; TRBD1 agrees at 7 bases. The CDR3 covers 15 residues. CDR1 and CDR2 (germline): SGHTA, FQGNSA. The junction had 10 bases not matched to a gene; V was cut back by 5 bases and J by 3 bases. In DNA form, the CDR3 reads TGTGCCAGCAGCACCCAGGGACAGCGATTCTACGAGCAGTACTTC. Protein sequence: CASSTQGQRFYEQYF.

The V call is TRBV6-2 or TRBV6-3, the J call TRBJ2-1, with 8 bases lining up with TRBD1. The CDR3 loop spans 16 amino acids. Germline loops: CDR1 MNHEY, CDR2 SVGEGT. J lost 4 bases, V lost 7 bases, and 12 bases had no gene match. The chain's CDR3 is CASIDKGQGSYNEQFF. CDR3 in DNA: TGTGCCAGCATTGACAAAGGACAGGGATCTTACAATGAGCAGTTCTTC.

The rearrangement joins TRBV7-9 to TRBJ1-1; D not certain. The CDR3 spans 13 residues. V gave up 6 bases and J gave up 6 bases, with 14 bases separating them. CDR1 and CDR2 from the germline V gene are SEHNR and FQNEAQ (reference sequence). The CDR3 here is CASRPPRQAEAFF. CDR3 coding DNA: TGTGCCAGCAGACCCCCCCGGCAGGCTGAAGCTTTCTTT.

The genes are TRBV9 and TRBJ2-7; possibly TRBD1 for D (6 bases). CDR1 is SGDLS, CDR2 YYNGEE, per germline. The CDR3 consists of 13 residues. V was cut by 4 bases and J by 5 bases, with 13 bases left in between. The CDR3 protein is CASSPPQGDEQYF. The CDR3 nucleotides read TGTGCCAGCAGCCCACCACAGGGCGACGAGCAGTACTTC.

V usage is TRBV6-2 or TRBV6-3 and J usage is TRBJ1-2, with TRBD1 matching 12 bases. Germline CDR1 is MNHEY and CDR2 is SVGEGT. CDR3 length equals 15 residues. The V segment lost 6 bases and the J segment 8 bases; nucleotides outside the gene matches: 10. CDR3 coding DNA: TGTGCCAGCAGACTCCCGGGACAGGGGGCGCGCGGCTACACCTTC. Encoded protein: CASRLPGQGARGYTF.

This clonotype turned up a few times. CDR3: CASSKTGGRVSGANVLTF. Written as DNA, the CDR3 is TGTGCCAGCAGCAAAACAGGGGGCAGGGTCTCTGGGGCCAACGTCCTGACTTTC. This chain uses TRBV7-3 with TRBJ2-6, with 9 positions matching TRBD1. The CDR3 sequence is 18 residues long. V shed 5 bases and J 0 bases; nucleotides not matched to a gene: 8. CDR1 is SGHTA and CDR2 is FQGTGA in the germline V gene.

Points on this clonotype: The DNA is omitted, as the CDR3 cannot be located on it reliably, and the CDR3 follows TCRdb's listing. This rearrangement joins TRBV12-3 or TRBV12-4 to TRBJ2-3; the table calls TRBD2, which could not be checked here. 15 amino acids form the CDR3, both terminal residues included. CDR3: CASSFGRGTSDTQYF.

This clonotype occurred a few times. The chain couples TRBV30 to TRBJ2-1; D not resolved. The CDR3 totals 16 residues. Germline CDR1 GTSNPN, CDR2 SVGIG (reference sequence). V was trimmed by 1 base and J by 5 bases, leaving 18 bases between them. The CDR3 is CAWSARTTPRHNEQFF. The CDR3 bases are TGTGCCTGGAGTGCCAGGACCACCCCTCGACACAATGAGCAGTTCTTC.

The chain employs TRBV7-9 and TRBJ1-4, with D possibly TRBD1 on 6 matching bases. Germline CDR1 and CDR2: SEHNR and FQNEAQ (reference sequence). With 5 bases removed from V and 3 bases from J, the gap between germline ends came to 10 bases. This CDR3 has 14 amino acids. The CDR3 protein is CASSQQGPNEKLFF. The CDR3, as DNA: TGTGCCAGCAGCCAACAGGGCCCTAATGAAAAACTGTTTTTT.

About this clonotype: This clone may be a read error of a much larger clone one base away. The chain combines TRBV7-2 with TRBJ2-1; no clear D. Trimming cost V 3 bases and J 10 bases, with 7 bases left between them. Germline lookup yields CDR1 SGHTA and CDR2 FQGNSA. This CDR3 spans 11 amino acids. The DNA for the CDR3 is TGTGCCAGCAGCTTTGAGTACGAGCAGTTCTTC. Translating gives CASSFEYEQFF.

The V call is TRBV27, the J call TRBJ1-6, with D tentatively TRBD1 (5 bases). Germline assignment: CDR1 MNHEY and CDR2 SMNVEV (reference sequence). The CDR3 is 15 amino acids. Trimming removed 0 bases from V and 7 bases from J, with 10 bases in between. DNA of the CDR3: TGTGCCAGCAGTTTATCAAGGGGAGGCAATTCACCCCTCCACTTT. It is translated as CASSLSRGGNSPLHF.

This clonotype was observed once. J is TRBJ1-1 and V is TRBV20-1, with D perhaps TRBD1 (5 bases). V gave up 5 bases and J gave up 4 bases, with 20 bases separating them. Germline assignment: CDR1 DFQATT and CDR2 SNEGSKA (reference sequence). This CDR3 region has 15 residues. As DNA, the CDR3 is TGCAGTGCTGTAACAGGTTTCCTGTGGGGCACTGAAGCTTTCTTT. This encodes CSAVTGFLWGTEAFF.

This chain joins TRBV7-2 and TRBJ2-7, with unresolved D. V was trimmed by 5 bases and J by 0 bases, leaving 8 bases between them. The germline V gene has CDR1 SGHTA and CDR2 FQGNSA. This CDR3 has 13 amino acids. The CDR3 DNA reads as TGTGCCAGCAGCCAGAAAGTCTCCTACGAGCAGTACTTC. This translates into CASSQKVSYEQYF. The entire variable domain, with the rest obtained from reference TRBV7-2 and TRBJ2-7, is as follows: GAGVSQSPSNKVTEKGKDVELRCDPISGHTALYWYRQSLGQGLEFLIYFQGNSAPDKSGLPSDRFSAERTGGSVSTLTIQRTQQEDSAVYLCASSQKVSYEQYFGPGTRLTVT.

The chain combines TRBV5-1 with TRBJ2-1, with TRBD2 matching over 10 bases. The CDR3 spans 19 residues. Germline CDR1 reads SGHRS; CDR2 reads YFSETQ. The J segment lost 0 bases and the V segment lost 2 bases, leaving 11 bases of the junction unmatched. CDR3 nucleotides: TGCGCCAGCAGCTTACCTAGCGGGGGCGGTTTAAGCTCCTACAATGAGCAGTTCTTC. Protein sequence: CASSLPSGGGLSSYNEQFF.

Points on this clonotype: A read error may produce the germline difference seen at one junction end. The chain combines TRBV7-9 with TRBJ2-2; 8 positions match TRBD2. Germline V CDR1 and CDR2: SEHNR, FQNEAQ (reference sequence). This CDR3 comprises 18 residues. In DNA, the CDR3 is TGTGCCAGCAGCGATCCACGACTAGGACAGCGCGACGGGGGGGATCTGTTTTTT. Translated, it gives CASSDPRLGQRDGGDLFF.

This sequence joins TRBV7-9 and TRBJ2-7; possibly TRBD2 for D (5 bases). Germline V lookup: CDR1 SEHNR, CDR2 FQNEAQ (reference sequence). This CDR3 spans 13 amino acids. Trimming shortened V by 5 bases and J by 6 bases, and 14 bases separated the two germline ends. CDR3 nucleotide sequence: TGTGCCAGCAGCCCCGGAGGCGTTACCGAGCAGTACTTC. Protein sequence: CASSPGGVTEQYF.

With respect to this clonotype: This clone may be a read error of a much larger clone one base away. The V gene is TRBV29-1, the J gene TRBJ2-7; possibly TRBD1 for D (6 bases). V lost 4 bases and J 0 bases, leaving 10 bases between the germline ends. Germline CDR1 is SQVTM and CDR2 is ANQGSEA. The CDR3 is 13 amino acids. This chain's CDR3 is CSVVTDSSYEQYF. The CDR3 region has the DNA TGCAGCGTTGTAACGGACAGCTCCTACGAGCAGTACTTC.

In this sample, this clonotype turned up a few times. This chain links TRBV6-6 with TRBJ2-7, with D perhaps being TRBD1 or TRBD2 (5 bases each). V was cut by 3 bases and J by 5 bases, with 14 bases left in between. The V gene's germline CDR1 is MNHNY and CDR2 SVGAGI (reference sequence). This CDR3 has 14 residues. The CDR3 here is CASSYTGTSNEQYF. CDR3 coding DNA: TGTGCCAGCAGTTATACCGGGACGTCGAACGAGCAGTACTTC.